The T cell receptor beta chain described here comes from a study of radiotherapy plus CTLA-4 blockade in lung cancer. Profiled with immunoSEQ multiplex PCR; TCRdb holds only in-frame clones, not every one. The table records 95,000 to 150,000 clones, over 80% of them present only once. Germline trimming cut 1 base from V and 0 bases from J; bases unmatched to any gene: 12. The length of the CDR3 is 19 residues. CDR1 is SGHRS, CDR2 YFSETQ, per germline. The chain employs TRBV5-1 and TRBJ2-3, with 9 bases identical to TRBD2. The receptor was derived from a human donor with non-small cell lung cancer that progressed on radiotherapy plus ipilimumab. Sequences were derived from peripheral blood, sampled from a patient treated with radiotherapy plus ipilimumab. The CDR3 nucleotides read TGCGCCAGCAGCTTGCTTAGCGGGAGCCTCGTTCTTAGCACAGATACGCAGTATTTT. Its protein is CASSLLSGSLVLSTDTQYF.